This T cell receptor (beta chain) stems from a study of T-cell memory formation after mild COVID-19 listed by TCRdb under 2021. With regard to the full study: TCR sequence clusters from the two donors were found to be largely donor specific. Two young, previously healthy adult volunteers, one female and one male, were included in the cohort. T-cell clones expanding and contracting after mild COVID-19 in a couple of donors were tracked by longitudinal TCRalpha and TCRbeta repertoire sequencing.

Ficoll-Paque density gradient centrifugation was used to isolate PBMCs. For sequencing, an Illumina NovaSeq 6000 was employed. Using 5'RACE with constant-segment primers, TCRalpha and TCRbeta cDNA libraries were constructed, with sample barcodes and unique molecular identifiers added in the process. Trizol reagent was used to extract RNA from every sample. The libraries were amplified in two PCR steps, and the second step added a second sample barcode and Illumina TruSeq adapters. Sequencing of libraries was performed on an Illumina NovaSeq with 2 x 150 bp paired-end reads. The study's own analysis went as follows. The reads were demultiplexed and collapsed into UMI-guided consensus sequences using migec v1.2.7. Using mixcr v2.1.11, UMI consensuses were aligned to TRA and TRB V and J templates and then assembled into clonotypes. A clonotype was counted as expanded or contracted only if both edgeR and NoisET called the change significant, with noise models trained on biological replicates. For edgeR calls, a false discovery rate-adjusted p below 0.01 and a log2 fold-change threshold of 1 were applied. As an exploratory analysis of dynamics, max-normalized trajectories of the 1000 most abundant clonotypes were examined with PCA combined with hierarchical clustering. Separately sequenced CD4+ and CD8+ repertoires were used to assign the CD4 or CD8 phenotype of responding clones. In-frame beta chains were kept once TCRdb had trimmed the public reads at Q25 with fastp and called clones with MiXCR. Rows matching on CDR3 protein sequence are summarized as one entry with the most common DNA and genes. The V and J calls and clone size are TCRdb's, not the authors'. A total of around 370,000 distinct CDR3 sequences appear in this sample, 20% to 25% of them only once. The ten largest clonotypes hold roughly an eighth of the sample.

Comment on this clonotype: What antigen it recognizes has not been identified. No per-base quality is available; no much larger clone lies one base away.

The junction shows trimming of 3 bases on V and 0 bases on J, plus 12 bases between the germline ends. The CDR3 contains 17 residues, cysteine and phenylalanine counted. The CDR3 DNA has 51 bases and is translated from base 1. Taken from the germline V gene, the CDR1 and CDR2 loops are SGHTA and FQGNSA. Broad study findings and their caveats: The study included only a couple of mild cases, and larger cohorts that include severe cases with pre-infection samples were judged to be necessary. Clones that contracted from day 15 to 85 showed balanced CD4/CD8 phenotypes, whereas a second wave of clones that expanded from day 15 to 37 leaned towards CD4+. Contracting CD4+ clones turned up mainly in the CM and EM memory subsets, whereas EMRA was where CD8+ clones were enriched. Some responding clones were found in pre-infection memory, which suggests that pre-existing cross-reactive memory T cells took part in the SARS-CoV-2 response. Whether the second-wave clones peaking on day 37 were SARS-CoV-2 specific was not confirmed.

The source material was PBMCs or a T cell subset sorted from them (not recorded which). The receptor's source is an adult woman who had mild COVID-19 (a few samples of this study predate the infection). The sample titles of this study are shuffled in the database, so cell type and time point are left out; the donor was told from shared clones. The rearranged chain carries TRBV7-2 and TRBJ2-6; the D gene cannot be named for sure. The CDR3 is CASSFGPGRSGANVLTF. The DNA reads as follows: TGTGCCAGCAGCTTCGGGCCTGGGCGCTCTGGGGCCAACGTCCTGACTTTC.